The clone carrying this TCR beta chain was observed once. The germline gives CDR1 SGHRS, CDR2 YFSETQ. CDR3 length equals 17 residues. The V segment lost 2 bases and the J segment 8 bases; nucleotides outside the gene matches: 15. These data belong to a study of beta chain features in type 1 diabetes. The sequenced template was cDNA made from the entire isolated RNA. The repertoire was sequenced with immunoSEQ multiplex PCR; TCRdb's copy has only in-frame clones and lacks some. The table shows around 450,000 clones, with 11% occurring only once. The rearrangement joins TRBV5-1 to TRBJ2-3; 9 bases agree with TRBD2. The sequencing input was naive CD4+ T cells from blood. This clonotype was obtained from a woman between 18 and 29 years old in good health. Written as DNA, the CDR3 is TGCGCCAGCAGCTTTCCGGGCGGGACTAGCCTTTCCAGTACGCAGTATTTT. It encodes CASSFPGGTSLSSTQYF.